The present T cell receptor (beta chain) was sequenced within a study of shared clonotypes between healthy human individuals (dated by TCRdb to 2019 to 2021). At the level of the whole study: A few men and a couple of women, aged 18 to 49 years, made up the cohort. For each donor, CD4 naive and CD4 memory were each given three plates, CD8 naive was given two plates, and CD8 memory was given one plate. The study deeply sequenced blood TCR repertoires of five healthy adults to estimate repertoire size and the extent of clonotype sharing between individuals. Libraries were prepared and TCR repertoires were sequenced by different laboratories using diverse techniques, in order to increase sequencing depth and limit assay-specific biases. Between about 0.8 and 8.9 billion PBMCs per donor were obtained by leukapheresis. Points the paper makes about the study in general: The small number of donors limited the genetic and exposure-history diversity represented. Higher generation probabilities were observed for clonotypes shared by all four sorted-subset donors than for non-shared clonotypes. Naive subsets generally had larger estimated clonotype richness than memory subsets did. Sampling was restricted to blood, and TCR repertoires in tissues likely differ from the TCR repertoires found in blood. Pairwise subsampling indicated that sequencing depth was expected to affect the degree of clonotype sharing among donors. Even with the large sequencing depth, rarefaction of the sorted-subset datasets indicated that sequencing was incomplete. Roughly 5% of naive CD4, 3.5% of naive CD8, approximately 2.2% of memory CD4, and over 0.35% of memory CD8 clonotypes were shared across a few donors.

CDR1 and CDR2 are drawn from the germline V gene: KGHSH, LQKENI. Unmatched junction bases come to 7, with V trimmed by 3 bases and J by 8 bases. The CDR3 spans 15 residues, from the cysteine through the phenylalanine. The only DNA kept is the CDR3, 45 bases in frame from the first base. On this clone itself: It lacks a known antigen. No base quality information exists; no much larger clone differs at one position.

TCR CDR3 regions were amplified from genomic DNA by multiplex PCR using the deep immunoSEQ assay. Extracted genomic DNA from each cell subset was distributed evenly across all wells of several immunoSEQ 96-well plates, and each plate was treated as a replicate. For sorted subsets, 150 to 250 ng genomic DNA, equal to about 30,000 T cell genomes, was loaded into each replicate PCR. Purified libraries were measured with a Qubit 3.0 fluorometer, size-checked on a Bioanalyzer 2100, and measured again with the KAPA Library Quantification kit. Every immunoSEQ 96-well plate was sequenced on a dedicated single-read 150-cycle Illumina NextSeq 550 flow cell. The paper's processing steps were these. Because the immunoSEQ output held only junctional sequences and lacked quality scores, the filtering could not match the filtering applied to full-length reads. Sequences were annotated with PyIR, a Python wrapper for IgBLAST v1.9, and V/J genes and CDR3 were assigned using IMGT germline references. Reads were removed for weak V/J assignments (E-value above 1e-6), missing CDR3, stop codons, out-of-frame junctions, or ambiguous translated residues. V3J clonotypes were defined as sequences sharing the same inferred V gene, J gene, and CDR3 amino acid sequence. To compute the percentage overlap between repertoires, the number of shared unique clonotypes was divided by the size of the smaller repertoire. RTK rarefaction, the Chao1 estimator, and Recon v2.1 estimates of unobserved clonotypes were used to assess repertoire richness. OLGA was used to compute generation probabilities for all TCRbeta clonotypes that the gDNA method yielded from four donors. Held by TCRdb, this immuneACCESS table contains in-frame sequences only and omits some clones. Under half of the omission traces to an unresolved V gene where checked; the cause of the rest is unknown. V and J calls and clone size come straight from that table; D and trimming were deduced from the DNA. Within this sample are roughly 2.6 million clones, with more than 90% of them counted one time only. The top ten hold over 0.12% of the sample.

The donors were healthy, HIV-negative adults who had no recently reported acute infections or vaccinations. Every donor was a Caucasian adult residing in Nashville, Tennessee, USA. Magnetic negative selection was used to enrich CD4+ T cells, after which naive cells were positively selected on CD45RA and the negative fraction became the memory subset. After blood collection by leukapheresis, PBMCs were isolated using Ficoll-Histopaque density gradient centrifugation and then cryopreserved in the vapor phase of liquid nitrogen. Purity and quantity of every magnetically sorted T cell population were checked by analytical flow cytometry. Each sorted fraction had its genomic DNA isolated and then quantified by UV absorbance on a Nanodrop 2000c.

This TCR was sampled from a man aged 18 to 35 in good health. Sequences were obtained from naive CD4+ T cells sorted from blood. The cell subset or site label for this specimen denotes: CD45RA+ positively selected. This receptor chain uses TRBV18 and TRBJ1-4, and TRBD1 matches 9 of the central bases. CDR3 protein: CASSPSQGAREKLFF. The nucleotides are TGTGCCAGCTCACCTTCACAGGGGGCGCGAGAAAAACTGTTTTTT.